Listed below are T cell receptor beta chains from one sample, sequenced in a study of CD8 T cells in Susac syndrome. TCRdb recomputed calls from the immunoSEQ multiplex PCR reads with MiXCR, one row per CDR3 protein. The repertoire holds 50,000 or so distinct CDR3 sequences, roughly 93% seen once, with roughly 0.58% in the top ten. Sequenced material: CD8+ T cells from PBMCs. These receptors originate from a human donor in good health. Each CDR3 is given with its conserved first and last residue. The D gene is left open where the match is weak. Only part of the rows carry a size: once, few, many, or a class if the clone is expanded.

v_gene: TRBV14
abundance: .
j_gene: TRBJ2-3
d_gene: TRBD2
CDR3nt: TGTGCCAGCAGCCAAGGATTCCAGGGACTAGCCCTACCCACAGATACGCAGTATTTT
CDR3aa: CASSQGFQGLALPTDTQYF

v_gene: TRBV12-3/TRBV12-4
abundance: .
j_gene: TRBJ1-1
d_gene: .
CDR3nt: TGTGCCAGCAGTGCCGGGACCGGGACTGAAGCTTTCTTT
CDR3aa: CASSAGTGTEAFF

v_gene: TRBV13
abundance: .
j_gene: TRBJ2-7
d_gene: TRBD2
CDR3nt: TGTGCCAGCAGCTTGGTGAGCGGGAGCAGTGAGCAGTACTTC
CDR3aa: CASSLVSGSSEQYF

v_gene: TRBV28
abundance: .
j_gene: TRBJ2-5
d_gene: .
CDR3nt: TGTGCCAGCAGTTCCGCCCTAGGGACCCAGTACTTC
CDR3aa: CASSSALGTQYF

v_gene: TRBV27
abundance: .
j_gene: TRBJ2-2
d_gene: .
CDR3nt: TGTGCCAGCAGTTTATCGTCGGCCGGGGAGCTGTTTTTT
CDR3aa: CASSLSSAGELFF

v_gene: TRBV30
abundance: .
j_gene: TRBJ2-6
d_gene: TRBD1
CDR3nt: TGTGCCTGGAGTGGACCGGGACAGGTTCTCTCTGGGGCCAACGTCCTGACTTTC
CDR3aa: CAWSGPGQVLSGANVLTF

v_gene: TRBV6-4
abundance: .
j_gene: TRBJ2-3
d_gene: .
CDR3nt: TGTGCCAGCAGTGATTTGGGGGGCACAGATACGCAGTATTTT
CDR3aa: CASSDLGGTDTQYF

v_gene: TRBV4-1
abundance: .
j_gene: TRBJ1-2
d_gene: .
CDR3nt: TGCGCCAGCAGCCGACGGACAGATAACTATGGCTACACCTTC
CDR3aa: CASSRRTDNYGYTF

v_gene: TRBV28
abundance: .
j_gene: TRBJ2-1
d_gene: TRBD2
CDR3nt: TGTGCCAGCAGTCCAACTAGCGGGAGAATGGGTGAGCAGTTCTTC
CDR3aa: CASSPTSGRMGEQFF

v_gene: TRBV28
abundance: .
j_gene: TRBJ2-5
d_gene: .
CDR3nt: TGTGCCAGCATCGGGGGAACATGGCAAGAGACCCAGTACTTC
CDR3aa: CASIGGTWQETQYF

v_gene: TRBV3-1
abundance: .
j_gene: TRBJ2-1
d_gene: TRBD2
CDR3nt: TGTGCCAGCAGCCAAGAGGCGGGAGGCGGCTATGAGCAGTTCTTC
CDR3aa: CASSQEAGGGYEQFF

v_gene: TRBV27
abundance: .
j_gene: TRBJ2-1
d_gene: TRBD2
CDR3nt: TGTGCCAGCAGTCCGGGACTAGTAAATGAGCAGTTCTTC
CDR3aa: CASSPGLVNEQFF

v_gene: TRBV29-1
abundance: .
j_gene: TRBJ1-1
d_gene: .
CDR3nt: TGCAGCACGAACACTGAAGCTTTCTTT
CDR3aa: CSTNTEAFF

v_gene: TRBV13
abundance: once
j_gene: TRBJ1-1
d_gene: TRBD1
CDR3nt: TGTGCCAGCAGAGGACAGGGATGGGAACGGAAGGGGTCCACTGAAGCTTTCTTT
CDR3aa: CASRGQGWERKGSTEAFF

v_gene: TRBV15
abundance: .
j_gene: TRBJ2-5
d_gene: .
CDR3nt: TGTGCCACCAGCAGGAGCGTATTTACAGGGCGTCAAGGGACCCAGTACTTC
CDR3aa: CATSRSVFTGRQGTQYF

v_gene: TRBV29-1
abundance: .
j_gene: TRBJ1-1
d_gene: .
CDR3nt: TGCAGCGTTGAACTTGAGAACACTGAAGCTTTCTTT
CDR3aa: CSVELENTEAFF

v_gene: TRBV6-4
abundance: .
j_gene: TRBJ2-3
d_gene: .
CDR3nt: TGTGCCAGCAGTGACAGGGGTCCCACAGATACGCAGTATTTT
CDR3aa: CASSDRGPTDTQYF

v_gene: TRBV4-1
abundance: .
j_gene: TRBJ2-3
d_gene: .
CDR3nt: TGCGCCAGCAGCCAAGGAGAGGAGGTGGGAACAGATACGCAGTATTTT
CDR3aa: CASSQGEEVGTDTQYF

v_gene: TRBV20-1
abundance: .
j_gene: TRBJ1-1
d_gene: .
CDR3nt: TGCAGTGCATCCGAAAAGGCGACCAACACTGAAGCTTTCTTT
CDR3aa: CSASEKATNTEAFF

v_gene: TRBV19
abundance: .
j_gene: TRBJ2-1
d_gene: TRBD2
CDR3nt: TGTGCCAGTACCCTCGCGGGAGGGGTTGAGCAGTTCTTC
CDR3aa: CASTLAGGVEQFF

v_gene: TRBV20-1
abundance: .
j_gene: TRBJ1-2
d_gene: TRBD1
CDR3nt: TGCAGTGCTCACACAGGGGCCAGTGTCTATGGCTACACCTTC
CDR3aa: CSAHTGASVYGYTF

v_gene: TRBV4-2
abundance: .
j_gene: TRBJ2-7
d_gene: .
CDR3nt: TGTGCCAGCAGCCCGGGGTCGGGGACCGAGCAGTACTTC
CDR3aa: CASSPGSGTEQYF

v_gene: TRBV30
abundance: .
j_gene: TRBJ2-1
d_gene: TRBD1
CDR3nt: TGTGCCTGGAGTGAGGGGGCCAATGAGCAGTTCTTC
CDR3aa: CAWSEGANEQFF

v_gene: TRBV27
abundance: .
j_gene: TRBJ1-1
d_gene: .
CDR3nt: TGTGCCAGCAGTTTAGGAGGGGACGAGGCTTTCTTT
CDR3aa: CASSLGGDEAFF

v_gene: TRBV12-3/TRBV12-4
abundance: .
j_gene: TRBJ2-3
d_gene: .
CDR3nt: TGTGCCAGCAGTCCGGATAACGGGGATACGCAGTATTTT
CDR3aa: CASSPDNGDTQYF

v_gene: TRBV5-1
abundance: .
j_gene: TRBJ2-7
d_gene: TRBD2
CDR3nt: TGCGCCAGCCAAGATCCGGGGGGGCTTCACTACGAGCAGTACTTC
CDR3aa: CASQDPGGLHYEQYF

v_gene: TRBV29-1
abundance: .
j_gene: TRBJ2-7
d_gene: TRBD2
CDR3nt: TGCAGCGTTAGGGGACTAGCGGGAACGCTTTCGGGCTACGAGCAGTACTTC
CDR3aa: CSVRGLAGTLSGYEQYF

v_gene: TRBV4-1
abundance: .
j_gene: TRBJ2-7
d_gene: TRBD1
CDR3nt: TGCGCCAGCAGCCTCCGGGACAGGGGCTACGAGCAGTACTTC
CDR3aa: CASSLRDRGYEQYF

v_gene: TRBV5-1
abundance: .
j_gene: TRBJ2-2
d_gene: TRBD1
CDR3nt: TGCGCCAGCAGCTTTGCACAGGGGATGGCCGGGGAGCTGTTTTTT
CDR3aa: CASSFAQGMAGELFF

v_gene: TRBV19
abundance: .
j_gene: TRBJ2-3
d_gene: TRBD2
CDR3nt: TGTGCCAGTAGTTGGACTAGCGGGCCCACAGATACGCAGTATTTT
CDR3aa: CASSWTSGPTDTQYF

v_gene: TRBV6-6
abundance: .
j_gene: TRBJ1-1
d_gene: .
CDR3nt: TGTGCCAGCAGCGCAACAGAAATGAACACTGAAGCTTTCTTT
CDR3aa: CASSATEMNTEAFF

v_gene: TRBV20-1
abundance: .
j_gene: TRBJ2-1
d_gene: .
CDR3nt: TGCAGTGCTAGTACTAGGTTCATATACAATGAGCAGTTCTTC
CDR3aa: CSASTRFIYNEQFF

v_gene: TRBV6-5
abundance: .
j_gene: TRBJ2-1
d_gene: .
CDR3nt: TGTGCCAGCAGTTACTCGCTTGGACTTGTCTACAATGAGCAGTTCTTC
CDR3aa: CASSYSLGLVYNEQFF

v_gene: TRBV2
abundance: .
j_gene: TRBJ2-1
d_gene: .
CDR3nt: TGTGCCAGCAGTGAGCGGTCTCGCTCCTACAATGAGCAGTTCTTC
CDR3aa: CASSERSRSYNEQFF

v_gene: TRBV14
abundance: .
j_gene: TRBJ1-2
d_gene: TRBD1
CDR3nt: TGTGCCAGCAGCGATGACAGGGGGCGCTTCTATGGCTACACCTTC
CDR3aa: CASSDDRGRFYGYTF

v_gene: TRBV3-1
abundance: .
j_gene: TRBJ2-3
d_gene: .
CDR3nt: TGTGCCAGCAGCCAAGACGAACGAGGGGCCATTTCGGCCATTAGCACAGATACGCAGTATTTT
CDR3aa: CASSQDERGAISAISTDTQYF

v_gene: TRBV7-8
abundance: .
j_gene: TRBJ2-4
d_gene: .
CDR3nt: TGTGCCAGCAGCTTAGTGGGGGAAGGGGGCAAAAACATTCAGTACTTC
CDR3aa: CASSLVGEGGKNIQYF

v_gene: TRBV27
abundance: .
j_gene: TRBJ2-7
d_gene: TRBD2
CDR3nt: TGTGCCAGCAGTTTATATGGGACTAACTACGAGCAGTACTTC
CDR3aa: CASSLYGTNYEQYF

v_gene: TRBV15
abundance: .
j_gene: TRBJ2-1
d_gene: TRBD2
CDR3nt: TGTGCCACCAGCAGAGGGGGAGGGCCAAACAATGAGCAGTTCTTC
CDR3aa: CATSRGGGPNNEQFF

v_gene: TRBV18
abundance: .
j_gene: TRBJ2-2
d_gene: .
CDR3nt: TGTGCCAGCTCACCTCTCGGACATAACACCGGGGAGCTGTTTTTT
CDR3aa: CASSPLGHNTGELFF

v_gene: TRBV7-9
abundance: .
j_gene: TRBJ2-5
d_gene: TRBD2
CDR3nt: TGTGCCAGCAGCACATGGGAGACTAGCGGGTTGCAAGAGACCCAGTACTTC
CDR3aa: CASSTWETSGLQETQYF

v_gene: TRBV3-1
abundance: .
j_gene: TRBJ2-1
d_gene: TRBD1
CDR3nt: TGTGCCAGCAGCCTCCGGGACAGGTCCTACAATGAGCAGTTCTTC
CDR3aa: CASSLRDRSYNEQFF

v_gene: TRBV5-1
abundance: .
j_gene: TRBJ1-5
d_gene: TRBD1
CDR3nt: TGCGCCAGCAGCCCTGGGACAGATAGCAATCAGCCCCAGCATTTT
CDR3aa: CASSPGTDSNQPQHF

v_gene: TRBV6-2/TRBV6-3
abundance: .
j_gene: TRBJ2-7
d_gene: TRBD1
CDR3nt: TGTGCCAGCAGTCCGGGACAGGGGCACGAGCAGTACTTC
CDR3aa: CASSPGQGHEQYF